This T cell receptor beta chain was documented in a study of memory CD4+ T cells and cytomegalovirus serostatus. The sort gate was single viable CD3+CD4+CD8-CD45RO+ cells for memory CD4+ T cells. CMV serostatus came from serum IgG against pp150, pp28, p38, p52. This CDR3 has 14 residues. Germline CDR1 is SGHVS and CDR2 is FNYEAQ. With 5 bases clipped from V and 10 bases from J, the junction kept 9 bases outside the gene matches. Only in-frame clones appear in the TCRdb table, and some are missing; sequencing was by immunoSEQ multiplex PCR. Among some 60,000 clones, roughly three quarters were seen once, and the ten largest hold 0.85% to 1.2%.

The clonotype originates from an adult in good health and CMV-seronegative. Source material: memory CD4+ T cells from blood. This chain links TRBV7-6 with TRBJ2-1, with 9 bases lining up with TRBD2. CDR3 in amino acids: CASSEGLANREQFF. CDR3 DNA sequence: TGTGCCAGCAGCGAGGGACTAGCCAACAGGGAGCAGTTCTTC.